This section outlines one T cell receptor beta chain sequence together with its context. At the DNA level, this CDR3 is encoded by other sequences in the same sample as well. The data were obtained in a study of blood T cell repertoires in COVID-19. In the study overall: T cells, B-cell-depleted T cells, or PBMCs provided the cDNA or gDNA that served as material.

TCRdb keeps only in-frame clones here, not all; method: immunoSEQ multiplex PCR. The table records about 110,000 clones, around 90% of them present only once. Sequenced material: peripheral blood. The clonotype was recovered from a woman aged 50 to 60 with acute or convalescent COVID-19.

CDR3 in amino acids: CASKGGWNQPQHF. In DNA, the CDR3 is TGTGCCAGCAAAGGGGGCTGGAATCAGCCCCAGCATTTT. The chain joins TRBV2 to TRBJ1-5; 7 bases line up with TRBD1. CDR1 and CDR2 from the germline V gene are SNHLY and FYNNEI. The CDR3 spans 13 residues. V lost 7 bases and J lost 4; bases outside the gene matches: 4.